One sample yielded the 9 T cell receptor beta chains listed below, sequenced in a study of OX40 agonist ivuxolimab in advanced cancers. TCRdb's table, derived via immunoSEQ multiplex PCR, lists solely in-frame clones and lacks some. In the table there are about 41,000 clones, roughly 90% of which are singletons. Sequencing was performed on CD4+ or CD8+ T cells sorted from blood, taken in a trial of the OX40 agonist ivuxolimab. The receptor set was obtained from an adult with an advanced solid tumor such as melanoma, head and neck, liver or kidney cancer.

This rearrangement joins TRBV5-1 to TRBJ1-1, with D unresolved. There are 14 residues in the CDR3. The V end was cut by 2 bases, the J end by 2 bases, with 10 bases between. Germline CDR1 SGHRS, CDR2 YFSETQ. Written as DNA, the CDR3 is TGCGCCAGCAGCTTTTACATCACAAACACTGAAGCTTTCTTT. Translating it yields CASSFYITNTEAFF. Full variable domain (missing parts from reference TRBV5-1 and TRBJ1-1): KAGVTQTPRYLIKTRGQQVTLSCSPISGHRSVSWYQQTPGQGLQFLFEYFSETQRNKGNFPGRFSGRQFSNSRSEMNVSTLELGDSALYLCASSFYITNTEAFFGQGTRLTVV.

This chain connects TRBV7-9 to TRBJ2-2, with TRBD1 identical over 8 bases. The CDR3 spans 18 residues. CDR1 and CDR2 (germline): SEHNR, FQNEAQ (reference sequence). V gave up 2 bases and J gave up 1 base; unmatched junction bases: 9. CDR3 nucleotide sequence: TGTGCCAGCAGCTTAAGCAGGGGGCTCGGGAGGAACACCGGGGAGCTGTTTTTT. This gives the protein CASSLSRGLGRNTGELFF.

The CDR3 nucleotides are TGTGCCAGCAGGACCACAGGGCCTTCACCCCTCCACTTT. Protein sequence: CASRTTGPSPLHF. This chain uses TRBV28 with TRBJ1-6, with D possibly TRBD1 on 6 matching bases. The CDR3 is 13 residues long. Germline V lookup: CDR1 MDHEN, CDR2 SYDVKM. V was trimmed by 6 bases and J by 9 bases, leaving 12 bases between them.

The CDR3 nucleotides read TGTGCCAGCAGTACAGGGGAGGGCAGTTGGAATGGCTACACCTTC. This translates into CASSTGEGSWNGYTF. The rearrangement joins TRBV14 to TRBJ1-2; 7 positions agree with TRBD1. There are 15 residues in the CDR3. The germline V gene has CDR1 SGHDN and CDR2 FVKESK. Trimming took 6 bases from V and 6 from J; bases not matched to a gene: 13.

The chain has TRBV10-3 and TRBJ1-1; TRBD1 aligns across 7 bases. Germline V gene lookup returns CDR1 ENHRY and CDR2 SYGVKD. The CDR3 runs 16 residues. J lost 1 base, V lost 5 bases, and 10 bases had no gene match. CDR3 residues: CAISRGEGAENTEAFF. DNA of the CDR3: TGTGCCATCAGTAGGGGGGAGGGGGCGGAGAACACTGAAGCTTTCTTT.

The gene calls are TRBV7-2 and TRBJ2-1, with D hard to call. Trimming removed 5 bases from V and 15 bases from J, with 17 bases in between. The CDR3 spans 12 residues. Germline values: CDR1 SGHTA, CDR2 FQGNSA. The CDR3 nucleotides are TGTGCCAGCAGCCCCTACAGTACGCAACCGTTCTTC. This translates into CASSPYSTQPFF.

The chain uses TRBV5-8 and TRBJ1-4; D perhaps matches TRBD1 (5 bases). CDR1 and CDR2 from the germline V gene are SGHTS and YDEGEE. Trimming shortened V by 3 bases and J by 5 bases, and 14 bases separated the two germline ends. CDR3 length equals 15 residues. The CDR3 sequence is CASSSPGAGNEKLFF. In DNA, the CDR3 is TGTGCCAGCAGCTCTCCTGGAGCAGGGAATGAAAAACTGTTTTTT.

The chain combines TRBV2 with TRBJ1-6; no reliable D call. The CDR3 spans 13 residues. Germline V CDR1 and CDR2: SNHLY, FYNNEI. V was shortened by 8 bases and J by 10 bases, with 15 bases between the two germline ends. DNA for the CDR3: TGTGCCAGCGGAGGTATGGGGTACTCACCCCTCCACTTT. This gives the protein CASGGMGYSPLHF.

This chain links TRBV7-2 with TRBJ2-1, with 11 bases that match TRBD2. Germline loops: CDR1 SGHTA, CDR2 FQGNSA. The CDR3 has 15 residues. V lost 2 bases, J lost 9 bases, and 6 bases stayed unmatched. This chain's CDR3 is CASSLFTSGGTEQFF. CDR3 nucleotides: TGTGCCAGCAGCTTATTTACTAGCGGGGGTACTGAGCAGTTCTTC.